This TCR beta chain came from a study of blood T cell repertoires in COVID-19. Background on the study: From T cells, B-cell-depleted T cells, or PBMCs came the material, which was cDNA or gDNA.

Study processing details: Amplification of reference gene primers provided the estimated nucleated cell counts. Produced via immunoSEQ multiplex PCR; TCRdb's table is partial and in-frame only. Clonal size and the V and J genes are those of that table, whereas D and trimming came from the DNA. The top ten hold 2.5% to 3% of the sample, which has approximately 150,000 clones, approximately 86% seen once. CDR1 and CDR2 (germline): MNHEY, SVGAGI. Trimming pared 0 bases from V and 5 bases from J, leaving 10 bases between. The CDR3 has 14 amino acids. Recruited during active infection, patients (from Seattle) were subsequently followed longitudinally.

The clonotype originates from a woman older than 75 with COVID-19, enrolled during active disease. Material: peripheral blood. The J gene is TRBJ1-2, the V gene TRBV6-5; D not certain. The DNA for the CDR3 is TGTGCCAGCAGTTACTCGTTCAGGTTGTATGGCTACACCTTC. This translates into CASSYSFRLYGYTF.